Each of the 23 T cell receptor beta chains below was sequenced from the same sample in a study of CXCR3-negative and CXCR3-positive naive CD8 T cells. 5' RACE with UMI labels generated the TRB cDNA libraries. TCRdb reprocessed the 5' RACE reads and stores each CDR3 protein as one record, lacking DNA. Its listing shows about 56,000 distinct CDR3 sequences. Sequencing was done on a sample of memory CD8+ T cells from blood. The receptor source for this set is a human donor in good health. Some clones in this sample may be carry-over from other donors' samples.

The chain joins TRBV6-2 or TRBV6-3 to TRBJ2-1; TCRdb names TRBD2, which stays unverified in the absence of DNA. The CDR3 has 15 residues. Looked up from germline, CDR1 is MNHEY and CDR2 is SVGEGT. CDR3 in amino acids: CASSYSPQRGDEQFF.

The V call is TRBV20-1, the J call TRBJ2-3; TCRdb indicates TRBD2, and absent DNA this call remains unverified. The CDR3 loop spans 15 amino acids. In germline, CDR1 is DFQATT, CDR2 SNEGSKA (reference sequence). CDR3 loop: CSARARGESTDTQYF.

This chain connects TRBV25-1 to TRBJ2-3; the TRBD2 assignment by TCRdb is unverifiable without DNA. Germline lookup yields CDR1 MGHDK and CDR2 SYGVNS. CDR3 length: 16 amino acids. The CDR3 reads CASSESTSAFTDTQYF.

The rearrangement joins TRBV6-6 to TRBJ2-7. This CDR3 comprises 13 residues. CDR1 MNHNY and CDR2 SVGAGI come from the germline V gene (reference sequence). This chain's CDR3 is CASSYFQSYEQYF.

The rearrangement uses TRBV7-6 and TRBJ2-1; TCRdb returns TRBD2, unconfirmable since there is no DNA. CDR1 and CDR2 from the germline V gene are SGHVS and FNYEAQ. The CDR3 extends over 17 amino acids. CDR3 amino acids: CASSPFLAGGINNEQFF. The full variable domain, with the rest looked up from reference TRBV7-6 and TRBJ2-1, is GAGVSQSPRYKVTKRGQDVALRCDPISGHVSLYWYRQALGQGPEFLTYFNYEAQQDKSGLPNDRFSAERPEGSISTLTIQRTEQRDSAMYRCASSPFLAGGINNEQFFGPGTRLTVL.

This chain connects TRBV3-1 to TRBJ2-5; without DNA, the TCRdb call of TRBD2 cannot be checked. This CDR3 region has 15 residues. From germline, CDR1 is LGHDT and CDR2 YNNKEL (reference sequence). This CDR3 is CASRGYYGGLETQYF.

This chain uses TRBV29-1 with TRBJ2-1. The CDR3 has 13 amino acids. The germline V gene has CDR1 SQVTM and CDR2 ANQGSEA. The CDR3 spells CSVDQSPYNEQFF.

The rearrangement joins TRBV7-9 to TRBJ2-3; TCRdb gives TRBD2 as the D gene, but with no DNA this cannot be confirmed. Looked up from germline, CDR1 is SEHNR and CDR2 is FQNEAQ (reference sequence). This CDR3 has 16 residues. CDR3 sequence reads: CASSPSGGANTDTQYF.

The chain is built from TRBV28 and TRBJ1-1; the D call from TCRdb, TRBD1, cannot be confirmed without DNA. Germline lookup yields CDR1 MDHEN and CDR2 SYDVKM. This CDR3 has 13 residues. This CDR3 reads CASGQSALTEAFF.

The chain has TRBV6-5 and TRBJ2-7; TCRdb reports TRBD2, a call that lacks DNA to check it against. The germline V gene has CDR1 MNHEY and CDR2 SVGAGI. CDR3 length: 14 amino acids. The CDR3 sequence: CASSVASGLYEQYF.

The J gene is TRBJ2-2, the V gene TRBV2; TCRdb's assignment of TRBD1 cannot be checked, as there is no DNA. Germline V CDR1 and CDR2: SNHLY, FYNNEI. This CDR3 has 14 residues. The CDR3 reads CASARDSFTGELFF.

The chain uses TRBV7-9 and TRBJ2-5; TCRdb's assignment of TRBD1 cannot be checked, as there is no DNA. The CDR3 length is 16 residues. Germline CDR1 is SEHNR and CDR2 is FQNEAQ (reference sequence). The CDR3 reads CASSLVEPGLGETQYF.

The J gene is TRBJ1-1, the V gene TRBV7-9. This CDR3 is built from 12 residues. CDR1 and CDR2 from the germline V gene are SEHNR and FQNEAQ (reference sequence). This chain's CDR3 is CASSLQEQEAFF.

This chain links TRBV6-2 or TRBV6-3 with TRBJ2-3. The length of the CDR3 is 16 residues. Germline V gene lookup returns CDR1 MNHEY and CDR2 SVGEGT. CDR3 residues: CASSPSSSQRTDTQYF.

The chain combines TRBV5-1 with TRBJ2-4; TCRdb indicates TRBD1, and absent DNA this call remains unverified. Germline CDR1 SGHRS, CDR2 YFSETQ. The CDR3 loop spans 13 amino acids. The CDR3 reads CASSEGTGGPPYF.

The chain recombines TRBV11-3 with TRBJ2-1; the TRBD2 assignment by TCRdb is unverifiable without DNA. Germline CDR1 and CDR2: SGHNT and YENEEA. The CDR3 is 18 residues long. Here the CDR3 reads CASSLEPLAGGLYNEQFF.

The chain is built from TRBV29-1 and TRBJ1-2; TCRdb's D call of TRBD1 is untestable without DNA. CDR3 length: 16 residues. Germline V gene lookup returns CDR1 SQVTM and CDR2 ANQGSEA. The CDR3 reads CSVQTTGTGGFYGYTF.

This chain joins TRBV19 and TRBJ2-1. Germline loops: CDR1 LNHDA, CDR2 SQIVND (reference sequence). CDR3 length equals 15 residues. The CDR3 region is CASSIGGRSYNEQFF.

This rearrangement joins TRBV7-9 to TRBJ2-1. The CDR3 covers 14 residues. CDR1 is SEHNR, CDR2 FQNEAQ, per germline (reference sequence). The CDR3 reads CASSPQDSYNEQFF. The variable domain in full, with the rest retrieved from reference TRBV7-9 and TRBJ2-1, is DTGVSQNPRHKITKRGQNVTFRCDPISEHNRLYWYRQTLGQGPEFLTYFQNEAQLEKSRLLSDRFSAERPKGSFSTLEIQRTEQGDSAMYLCASSPQDSYNEQFFGPGTRLTVL.

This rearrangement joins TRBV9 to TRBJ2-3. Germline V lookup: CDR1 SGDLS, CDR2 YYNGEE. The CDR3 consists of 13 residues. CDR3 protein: CASSVVSTDTQYF.

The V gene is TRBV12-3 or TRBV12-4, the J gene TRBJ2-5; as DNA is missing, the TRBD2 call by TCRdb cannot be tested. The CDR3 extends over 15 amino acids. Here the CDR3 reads CASSLTSGGQETQYF.

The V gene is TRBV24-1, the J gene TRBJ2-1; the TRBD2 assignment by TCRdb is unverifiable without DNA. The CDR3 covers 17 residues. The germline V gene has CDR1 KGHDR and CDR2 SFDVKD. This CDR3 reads CATSDFPDEGGLGEQFF.

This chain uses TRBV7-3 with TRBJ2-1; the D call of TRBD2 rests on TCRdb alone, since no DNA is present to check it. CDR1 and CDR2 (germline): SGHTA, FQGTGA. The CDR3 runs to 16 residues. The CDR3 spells CASSPSGGGSYNEQFF.